One and the same sample provided the 7 T cell receptor beta chains below, sequenced in a study of T cells expressing NK-cell markers. TCRdb reanalyzed the 5' RACE reads and collapses them to one entry per CDR3 protein, without DNA. The table for this sample gives about 550,000 distinct CDR3 sequences. The sample was blood T cells: a sorted CD56 or NKG2C T cell subset, CD4+ or CD8+ T cells, or bulk PBMC T cells (not recorded which). The receptors shown here come from a man aged 18 to 29 in good health.

This chain links TRBV7-9 with TRBJ2-1; TCRdb designates TRBD2, a call that cannot be tested without DNA. The CDR3 runs to 17 residues. Germline CDR1 and CDR2: SEHNR and FQNEAQ (reference sequence). CDR3 in amino acids: CASSSLSGLASYNEQFF.

The gene calls are TRBV29-1 and TRBJ2-5; the D call of TRBD2 rests on TCRdb alone, since no DNA is present to check it. The CDR3 runs to 14 residues. Germline assignment: CDR1 SQVTM and CDR2 ANQGSEA. The CDR3 is CSVGRRLAGETQYF.

The rearrangement uses TRBV28 and TRBJ2-5. This CDR3 comprises 12 residues. Germline CDR1 is MDHEN and CDR2 is SYDVKM. The chain's CDR3 is CASSVTSLTQYF.

The chain links TRBV15 to TRBJ2-1. The CDR3 contains 12 residues. The V gene's germline CDR1 is LNHNV and CDR2 YYDKDF (reference sequence). Here the CDR3 reads CATSRDLREQFF. The complete variable domain, with remaining parts taken from reference TRBV15 and TRBJ2-1, reads DAMVIQNPRYQVTQFGKPVTLSCSQTLNHNVMYWYQQKSSQAPKLLFHYYDKDFNNEADTPDNFQSRRPNTSFCFLDIRSPGLGDTAMYLCATSRDLREQFFGPGTRLTVL.

The chain links TRBV12-3 or TRBV12-4 to TRBJ2-7; the D call from TCRdb, TRBD1, cannot be confirmed without DNA. The CDR3 length is 16 residues. The CDR3 here is CASSPPGQANTYEQYF.

CDR3 loop: CSARPSQGVNQPQHF. The chain uses TRBV20-1 and TRBJ1-5; TCRdb gives TRBD1 as the D gene, but with no DNA this cannot be confirmed. Germline V gives CDR1 DFQATT, CDR2 SNEGSKA (reference sequence). The CDR3 extends over 15 amino acids.

This rearrangement joins TRBV7-2 to TRBJ2-7. CDR3 length: 13 amino acids. Germline lookup yields CDR1 SGHTA and CDR2 FQGNSA. The CDR3: CASSSTGFYEQYF.